The sequence of this TCR beta chain was determined in a study of T cell responses to AZD1222 COVID-19 vaccine. CDR1 is SQVTM and CDR2 is ANQGSEA in the germline V gene. The germline V and J ends were trimmed by 4 bases and 3 bases, with 10 bases remaining between them. The CDR3 runs 12 residues. TCRdb's copy holds only in-frame clones and misses some; the assay was immunoSEQ multiplex PCR. This sample carries more than 150,000 clones, 94% of them seen once, and the ten largest clones take about 0.64%. The J gene is TRBJ2-7, the V gene TRBV29-1, with a possible D match to TRBD1 (5 bases). The clonotype originates from an adult in good health. The sequences come from peripheral blood, collected on day 0 of AZD1222 vaccination. This chain's CDR3 is CSVVGEGYEQYF. CDR3 bases: TGCAGCGTTGTAGGGGAAGGCTACGAGCAGTACTTC.